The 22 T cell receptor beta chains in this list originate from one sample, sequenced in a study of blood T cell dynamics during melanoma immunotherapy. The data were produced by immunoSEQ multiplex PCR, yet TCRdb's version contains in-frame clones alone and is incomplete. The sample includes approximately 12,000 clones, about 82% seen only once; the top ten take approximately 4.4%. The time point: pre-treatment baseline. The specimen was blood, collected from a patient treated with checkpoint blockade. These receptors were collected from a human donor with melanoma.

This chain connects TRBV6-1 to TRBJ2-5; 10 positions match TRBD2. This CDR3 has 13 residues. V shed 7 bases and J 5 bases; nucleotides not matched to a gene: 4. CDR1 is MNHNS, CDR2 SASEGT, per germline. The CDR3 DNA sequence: TGTGCCAGCAAGGGACTAGCGTATGAGACCCAGTACTTC. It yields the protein CASKGLAYETQYF.

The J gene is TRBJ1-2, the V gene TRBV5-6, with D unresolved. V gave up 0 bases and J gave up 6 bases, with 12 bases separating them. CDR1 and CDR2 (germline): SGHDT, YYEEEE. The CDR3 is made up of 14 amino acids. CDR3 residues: CASSLGARRHGYTF. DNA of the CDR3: TGTGCCAGCAGCTTGGGTGCCAGGCGACATGGCTACACCTTC.

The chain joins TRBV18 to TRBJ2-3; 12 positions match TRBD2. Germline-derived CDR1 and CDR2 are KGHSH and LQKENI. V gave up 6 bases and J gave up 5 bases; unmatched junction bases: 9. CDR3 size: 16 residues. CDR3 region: CASSAGLAGGGDTQYF. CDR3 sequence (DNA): TGTGCCAGCTCGGCGGGACTAGCGGGCGGTGGAGATACGCAGTATTTT.

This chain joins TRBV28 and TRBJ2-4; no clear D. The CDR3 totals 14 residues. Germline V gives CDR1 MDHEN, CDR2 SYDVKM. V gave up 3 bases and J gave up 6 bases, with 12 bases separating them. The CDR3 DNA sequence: TGTGCCAGCAGTTTTGGGTCGGGTACAAACATTCAGTACTTC. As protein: CASSFGSGTNIQYF.

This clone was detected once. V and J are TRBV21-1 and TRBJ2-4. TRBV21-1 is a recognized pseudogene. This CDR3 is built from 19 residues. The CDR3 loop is CASSKAPGSTGGAKNIQYF. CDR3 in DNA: TGTGCCAGCAGCAAAGCGCCGGGGAGCACAGGTGGAGCCAAAAACATTCAGTACTTC.

The CDR3 is CASSERQGYQETQYF. The DNA of the CDR3 is TGTGCCAGCAGCGAACGACAGGGATACCAAGAGACCCAGTACTTC. The chain recombines TRBV9 with TRBJ2-5; 7 bases line up with TRBD1. V was pared by 3 bases and J by 0 bases, with 5 bases of the junction left unmatched. From germline, CDR1 is SGDLS and CDR2 YYNGEE. The CDR3 has 15 amino acids. The complete variable domain, with remaining parts taken from reference TRBV9 and TRBJ2-5, reads DSGVTQTPKHLITATGQRVTLRCSPRSGDLSVYWYQQSLDQGLQFLIQYYNGEERAKGNILERFSAQQFPDLHSELNLSSLELGDSALYFCASSERQGYQETQYFGPGTRLLVL.

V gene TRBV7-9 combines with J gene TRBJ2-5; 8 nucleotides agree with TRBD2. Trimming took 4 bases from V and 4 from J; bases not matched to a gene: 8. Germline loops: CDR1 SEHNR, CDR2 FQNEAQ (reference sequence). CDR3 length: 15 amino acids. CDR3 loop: CASSYGRAGVETQYF. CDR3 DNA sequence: TGTGCCAGCAGCTACGGGAGGGCCGGGGTAGAGACCCAGTACTTC.

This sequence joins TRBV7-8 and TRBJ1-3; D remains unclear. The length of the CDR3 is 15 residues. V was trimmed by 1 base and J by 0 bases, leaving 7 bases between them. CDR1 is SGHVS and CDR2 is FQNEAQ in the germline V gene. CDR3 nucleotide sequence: TGTGCCAGCAGCTTAGAGACAAGCTCTGGAAACACCATATATTTT. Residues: CASSLETSSGNTIYF.

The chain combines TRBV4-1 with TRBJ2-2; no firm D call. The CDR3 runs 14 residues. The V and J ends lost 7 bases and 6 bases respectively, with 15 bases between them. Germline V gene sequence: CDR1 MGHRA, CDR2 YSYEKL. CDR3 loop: CASTRPGVSGELFF. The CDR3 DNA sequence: TGCGCCAGCACGCGGCCTGGGGTCTCCGGGGAGCTGTTTTTT.

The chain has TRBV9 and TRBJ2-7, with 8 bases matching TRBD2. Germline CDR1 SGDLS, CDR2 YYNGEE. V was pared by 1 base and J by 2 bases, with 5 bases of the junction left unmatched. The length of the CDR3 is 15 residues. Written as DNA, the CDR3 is TGTGCCAGCAGCGTAAGCGGGGGCTACACCTACGAGCAGTACTTC. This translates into CASSVSGGYTYEQYF.

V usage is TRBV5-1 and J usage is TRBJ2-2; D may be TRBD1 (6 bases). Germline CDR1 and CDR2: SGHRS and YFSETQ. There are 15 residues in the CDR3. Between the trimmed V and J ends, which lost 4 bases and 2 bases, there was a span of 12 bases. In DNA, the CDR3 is TGCGCCAGCAGCCAACGGGACAAAAACACCGGGGAGCTGTTTTTT. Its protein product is CASSQRDKNTGELFF.

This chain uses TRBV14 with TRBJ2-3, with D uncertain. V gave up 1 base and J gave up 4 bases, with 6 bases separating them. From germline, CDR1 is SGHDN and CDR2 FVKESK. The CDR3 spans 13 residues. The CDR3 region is CASSQGIADTQYF. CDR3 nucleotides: TGTGCCAGCAGCCAAGGGATCGCAGATACGCAGTATTTT.

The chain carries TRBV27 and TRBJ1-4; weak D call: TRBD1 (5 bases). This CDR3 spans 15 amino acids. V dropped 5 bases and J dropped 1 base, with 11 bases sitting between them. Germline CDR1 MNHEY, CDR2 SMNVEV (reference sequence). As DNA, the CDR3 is TGTGCCAGCAGTGAAGTCGGGGGAACTAATGAAAAACTGTTTTTT. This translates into CASSEVGGTNEKLFF.

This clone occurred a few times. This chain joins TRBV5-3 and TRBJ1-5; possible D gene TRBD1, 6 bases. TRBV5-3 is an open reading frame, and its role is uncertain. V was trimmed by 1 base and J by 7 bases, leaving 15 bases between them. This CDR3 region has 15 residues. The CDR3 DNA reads TGTGCCAGAAGCTTGAGGTCAGGGGAGAACCAGCCCCAGCATTTT. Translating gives CARSLRSGENQPQHF.

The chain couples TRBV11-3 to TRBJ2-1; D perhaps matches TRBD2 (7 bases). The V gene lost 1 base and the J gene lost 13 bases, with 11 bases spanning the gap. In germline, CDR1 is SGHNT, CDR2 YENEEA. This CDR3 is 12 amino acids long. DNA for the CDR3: TGTGCCAGCAGCTTAGGGGGGGGCCATCAGTTCTTC. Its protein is CASSLGGGHQFF.

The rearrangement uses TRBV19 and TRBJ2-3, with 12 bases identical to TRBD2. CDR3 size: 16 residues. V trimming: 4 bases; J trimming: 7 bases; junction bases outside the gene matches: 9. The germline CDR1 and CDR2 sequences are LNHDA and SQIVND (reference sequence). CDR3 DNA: TGTGCCAGTAGTAAGAGGACTAGCGGGAACGGAAATACGCAGTATTTT. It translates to CASSKRTSGNGNTQYF.

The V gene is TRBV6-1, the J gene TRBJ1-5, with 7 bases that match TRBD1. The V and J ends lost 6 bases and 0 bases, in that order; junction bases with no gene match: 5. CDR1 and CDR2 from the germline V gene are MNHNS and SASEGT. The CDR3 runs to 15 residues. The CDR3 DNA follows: TGTGCCAGCAGATCGACAGGGTTTAGCAATCAGCCCCAGCATTTT. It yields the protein CASRSTGFSNQPQHF.

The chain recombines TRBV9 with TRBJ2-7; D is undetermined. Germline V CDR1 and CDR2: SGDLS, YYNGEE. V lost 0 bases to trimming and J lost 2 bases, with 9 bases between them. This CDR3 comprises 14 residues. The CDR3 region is CASSVEGGPYEQYF. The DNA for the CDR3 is TGTGCCAGCAGCGTAGAGGGCGGCCCCTACGAGCAGTACTTC.

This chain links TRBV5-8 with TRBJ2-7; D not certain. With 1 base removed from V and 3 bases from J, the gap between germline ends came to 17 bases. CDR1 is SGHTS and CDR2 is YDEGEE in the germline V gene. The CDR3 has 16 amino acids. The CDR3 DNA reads TGTGCCAGCAGCTTGCCTGCGTCAGGAAGGGACTACGAGCAGTACTTC. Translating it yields CASSLPASGRDYEQYF. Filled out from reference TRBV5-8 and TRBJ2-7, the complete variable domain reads EAGVTQSPTHLIKTRGQQATLRCSPISGHTSVYWYQQALGLGLQFLLWYDEGEERNRGNFPPRFSGRQFPNYSSELNVNALELEDSALYLCASSLPASGRDYEQYFGPGTRLTVT.

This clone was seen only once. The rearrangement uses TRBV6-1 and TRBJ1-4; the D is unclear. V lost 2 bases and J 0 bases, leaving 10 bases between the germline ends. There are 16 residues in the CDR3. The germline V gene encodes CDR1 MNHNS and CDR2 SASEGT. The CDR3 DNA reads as TGTGCCAGCAGTGAACTAAAGGGCTCAACTAATGAAAAACTGTTTTTT. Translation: CASSELKGSTNEKLFF.

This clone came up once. The CDR3 bases are TGTGCCAGCAGTGCGAGGAACGGACCGTACAATGAGCAGTTCTTC. Protein sequence: CASSARNGPYNEQFF. The rearrangement joins TRBV2 to TRBJ2-1; D uncertain. The V and J ends lost 4 bases and 4 bases respectively, with 14 bases between them. Germline values: CDR1 SNHLY, CDR2 FYNNEI. This CDR3 comprises 15 residues. The complete variable domain, with remaining parts taken from reference TRBV2 and TRBJ2-1, reads EPEVTQTPSHQVTQMGQEVILRCVPISNHLYFYWYRQILGQKVEFLVSFYNNEISEKSEIFDDQFSVERPDGSNFTLKIRSTKLEDSAMYFCASSARNGPYNEQFFGPGTRLTVL.

The CDR3 region is CASSSGLAGGKETQYF. The CDR3 coding sequence is TGTGCCAGCAGCTCCGGACTAGCGGGGGGAAAAGAGACCCAGTACTTC. The V call is TRBV13, the J call TRBJ2-5; TRBD2 matches 14 bases. The CDR3 loop spans 16 amino acids. The germline V gene encodes CDR1 PRHDT and CDR2 FYEKMQ (reference sequence). After removal of 4 bases from V and 3 bases from J, the junction contained 4 bases not matched to a gene.